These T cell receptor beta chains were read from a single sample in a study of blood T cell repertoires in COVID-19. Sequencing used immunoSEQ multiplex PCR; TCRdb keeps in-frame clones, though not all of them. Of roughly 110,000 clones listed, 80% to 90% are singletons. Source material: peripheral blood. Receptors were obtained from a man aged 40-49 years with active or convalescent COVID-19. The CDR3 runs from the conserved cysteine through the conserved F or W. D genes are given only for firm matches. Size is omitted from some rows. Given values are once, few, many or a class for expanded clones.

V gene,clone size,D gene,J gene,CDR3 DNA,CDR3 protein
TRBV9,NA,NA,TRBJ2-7,TGTGCCAGCAGCTCAGGGCGGGAGCAGTACTTC,CASSSGREQYF
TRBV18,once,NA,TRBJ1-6,TGTGCCAGCTCACCGCCGGTGGTGGAGAGGAATTCACCCCTCCACTTT,CASSPPVVERNSPLHF
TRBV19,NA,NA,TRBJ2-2,TGTGCCAGTAGTATAGGCGTAGGGCAGGGGCAAAGGTCGAACACCGGGGAGCTGTTTTTT,CASSIGVGQGQRSNTGELFF
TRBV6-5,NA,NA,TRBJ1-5,TGTGCCAGCAGCGCGGACAAGTTCTATCAGCCCCAGCATTTT,CASSADKFYQPQHF
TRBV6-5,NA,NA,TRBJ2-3,TGTGCCAGCAGTTACACAGACAGCACAGATACGCAGTATTTT,CASSYTDSTDTQYF
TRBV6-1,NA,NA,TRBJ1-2,TGTGCCAGCAGTGTTCAGGGGACTACATTAGGTCTTAACTATGGCTACACCTTC,CASSVQGTTLGLNYGYTF
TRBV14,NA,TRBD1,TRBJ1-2,TGTGCCAGCAGTCCCGGGACAGGGATAAATGGCTACACCTTC,CASSPGTGINGYTF
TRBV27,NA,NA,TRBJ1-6,TGTGCCAGCAGTTGGGATGGACAGAGGGATTCACCCCTCCACTTT,CASSWDGQRDSPLHF
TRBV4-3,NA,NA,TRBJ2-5,TGCGCCAGCAGCCAAGATGAAGGGGGGGGAGAGACCCAGTACTTC,CASSQDEGGGETQYF
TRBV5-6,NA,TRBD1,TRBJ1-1,TGTGCCAGCAGAACCGGGACAGCTAACACTGAAGCTTTCTTT,CASRTGTANTEAFF
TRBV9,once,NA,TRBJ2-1,TGTGCCAGCAGCGTAGTTGCGGGAAGCTACAATGAGCAGTTCTTC,CASSVVAGSYNEQFF
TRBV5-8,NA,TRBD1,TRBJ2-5,TGTGCCAGCAGCTCCTACCGGACAGGGGGCGCCGAGACCCAGTACTTC,CASSSYRTGGAETQYF
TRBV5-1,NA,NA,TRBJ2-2,TGCGCCAGCAGCTCGGGCGGGATAAACACCGGGGAGCTGTTTTTT,CASSSGGINTGELFF
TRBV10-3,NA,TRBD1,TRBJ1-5,TGTGCCATCAGTCCGGACAGGGGATTGGTAAGCAATCAGCCCCAGCATTTT,CAISPDRGLVSNQPQHF
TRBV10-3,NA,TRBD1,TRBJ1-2,TGTGCCATCAGTGATCGAACAGGGGTTGCTGGCTACACCTTC,CAISDRTGVAGYTF
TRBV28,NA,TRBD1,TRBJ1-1,TGTGCCAGCAGAACGGGACAGATGAACACTGAAGCTTTCTTT,CASRTGQMNTEAFF
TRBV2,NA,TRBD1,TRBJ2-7,TGTGCCAGCATTCGAGACCAGGGGGTGGCATACGAGCAGTACTTC,CASIRDQGVAYEQYF
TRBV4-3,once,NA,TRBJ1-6,TGCGCCAGCAGCCAAGATTTGGGGAGTAATTCACCCCTCCACTTT,CASSQDLGSNSPLHF
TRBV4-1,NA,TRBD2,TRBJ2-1,TGCGCCAGCAGCCATAACCCATATCCGACTAGCGGGTATGACAATGAGCAGTTCTTC,CASSHNPYPTSGYDNEQFF
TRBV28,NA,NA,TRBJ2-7,TGTGCCAGCGCACCCACAGGGCGCTACCCCTACGAGCAGTACTTC,CASAPTGRYPYEQYF
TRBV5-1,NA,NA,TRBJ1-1,TGCGCCAGCAGCCCAGTGACAGGGAACACTGAAGCTTTCTTT,CASSPVTGNTEAFF
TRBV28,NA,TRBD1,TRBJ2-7,TGTGCCAGCAGGGGGGGACAGGATTTAGGTTACGAGCAGTACTTC,CASRGGQDLGYEQYF
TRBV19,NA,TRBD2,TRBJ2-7,TGTGCCAGTAGCACATCCGGGACTAGCGGCTACGAGCAGTACTTC,CASSTSGTSGYEQYF
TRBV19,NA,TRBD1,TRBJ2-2,TGTGCCACGGACAGGGGGACCGGGGAGCTGTTTTTT,CATDRGTGELFF
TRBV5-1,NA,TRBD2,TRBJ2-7,TGCGCCAGCAGCTTGGCCCCGGGAGGCGTCTACGAGCAGTACTTC,CASSLAPGGVYEQYF
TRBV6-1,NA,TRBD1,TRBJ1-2,TGTGCCAGCAGTGAAGGGACAGGCCAAGCTAACTATGGCTACACCTTC,CASSEGTGQANYGYTF
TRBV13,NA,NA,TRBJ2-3,TGTGCCAGCAGCTTACATCGGGGTTATACGCAGTATTTT,CASSLHRGYTQYF
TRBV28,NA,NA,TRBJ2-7,TGTGCCAGCAGTTCCCCTTATAGTGAGCAGTACTTC,CASSSPYSEQYF
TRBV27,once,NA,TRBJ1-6,TGTGCCAGCAGTCCCGTCAGGGGTCCTTATAATTCACCCCTCCACTTT,CASSPVRGPYNSPLHF
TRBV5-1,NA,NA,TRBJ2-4,TGCGCCAGCAGTCCGGAAGGAGAAAACATTCAGTACTTC,CASSPEGENIQYF
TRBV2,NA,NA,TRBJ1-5,TGTGCCAGCAGTGAAGAGGCAGGGAGCAATCAGCCCCAGCATTTT,CASSEEAGSNQPQHF
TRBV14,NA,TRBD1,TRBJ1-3,TGTGCCAGCAGCCAAGACGACGGGACAGGGGTAGACGGAAACACCATATATTTT,CASSQDDGTGVDGNTIYF